One and the same sample provided the 14 T cell receptor beta chains below, sequenced in a study of human T cells and chemical hapten exposure. The time point here: patch test 2, 6 weeks after DPC sensitization. Treatment specified: therapeutic diphenylcyclopropenone sensitization with weekly scalp DPC. TCRdb re-called the RACE reads through MiXCR, storing one row per CDR3 protein. The table has under 90,000 distinct CDR3 sequences, 8.5% seen once; the top ten hold 3% to 4.5%. The material sequenced was whole blood, taken in connection with sensitization to the hapten diphenylcyclopropenone (DPC). Source of these receptors: a woman between 45 and 60 years old with alopecia areata. Some clones in this sample may be carry-over from other donors' samples.

This clonotype was picked up many times. The junction departs from the called germline gene at one end, perhaps through a read error. The chain combines TRBV2 with TRBJ1-2; 8 nucleotides agree with TRBD1. The germline gives CDR1 SNHLY, CDR2 FYNNEI. The CDR3 runs to 10 residues. The CDR3 sequence is CLDRAKGYTF. CDR3 in DNA: TGCTTGGACAGGGCTAAAGGCTACACCTTC. The whole variable domain, remainder taken from reference TRBV2 and TRBJ1-2, is EPEVTQTPSHQVTQMGQEVILRCVPISNHLYFYWYRQILGQKVEFLVSFYNNEISEKSEIFDDQFSVERPDGSNFTLKIRSTKLEDSAMYFCLDRAKGYTFGSGTRLTVV.

The sample holds many counts of this clonotype. This chain links TRBV18 with TRBJ1-1, with D maybe TRBD1 (5 bases). V was cut by 6 bases and J by 0 bases, with 11 bases left in between. The germline V gene has CDR1 KGHSH and CDR2 LQKENI. The CDR3 runs to 14 residues. The CDR3 DNA sequence: TGTGCCAGCTCCCTGGGACGGGTGAACACTGAAGCTTTCTTT. Translated, it gives CASSLGRVNTEAFF.

The V gene is TRBV13, the J gene TRBJ2-3; 7 bases fit TRBD1. The CDR3 covers 14 residues. Germline V gives CDR1 PRHDT, CDR2 FYEKMQ (reference sequence). The V and J ends lost 6 bases and 1 base, in that order; junction bases with no gene match: 4. The CDR3 sequence is CASRAGTGTDTQYF. In DNA, the CDR3 is TGTGCCAGCAGAGCCGGGACAGGCACAGATACGCAGTATTTT.

The table lists this clonotype with many counts. V is TRBV2 and J is TRBJ1-1; D is ambiguous. CDR3 length: 11 residues. V was pared by 4 bases and J by 6 bases, with 6 bases between. Per the germline V gene, CDR1 is SNHLY and CDR2 is FYNNEI. The CDR3 loop is CASSGRAEAFF. CDR3 bases: TGTGCCAGCAGTGGGAGGGCTGAAGCTTTCTTT. Combining the CDR3 with reference TRBV2 and TRBJ1-1 gives the whole variable domain EPEVTQTPSHQVTQMGQEVILRCVPISNHLYFYWYRQILGQKVEFLVSFYNNEISEKSEIFDDQFSVERPDGSNFTLKIRSTKLEDSAMYFCASSGRAEAFFGQGTRLTVV.

This clonotype showed up just a few times. The chain couples TRBV11-2 to TRBJ2-7; D possibly corresponds to TRBD2 (5 bases). Germline CDR1 and CDR2: SGHAT and FQNNGV. The V and J ends lost 2 bases and 3 bases respectively, with 14 bases between them. CDR3 length equals 15 residues. CDR3 amino acids: CASSLNGIRVYEQYF. DNA for the CDR3: TGTGCCAGCAGCTTAAACGGGATAAGGGTCTACGAGCAGTACTTC.

There are a few counts of this clonotype. The chain carries TRBV19 and TRBJ2-3, with D perhaps matching TRBD2 (5 bases). This CDR3 has 14 residues. Trimming removed 0 bases at V and 5 bases at J, with 9 bases between. CDR1 is LNHDA, CDR2 SQIVND, per germline (reference sequence). CDR3 loop: CASSIEGARDTQYF. For the CDR3, the DNA is TGTGCCAGTAGTATAGAGGGAGCCAGAGATACGCAGTATTTT.

This clonotype was detected only a few times. V is TRBV3-1 and J is TRBJ1-6; D not resolved. Germline V gene sequence: CDR1 LGHDT, CDR2 YNNKEL (reference sequence). V lost 0 bases to trimming and J lost 12 bases, with 12 bases between them. The CDR3 length is 14 residues. The CDR3 here is CASSQELGFEPLHF. DNA of the CDR3: TGTGCCAGCAGCCAAGAATTGGGATTTGAACCCCTCCACTTT.

The rearrangement uses TRBV6-2 or TRBV6-3 and TRBJ2-7; D possibly uses TRBD1 or TRBD2 (5 bases each). Per the germline V gene, CDR1 is MNHEY and CDR2 is SVGEGT. The CDR3 loop spans 14 amino acids. With 8 bases removed from V and 1 base from J, the gap between germline ends came to 15 bases. This CDR3 is CASDFGGPSYEQYF. Here the CDR3 DNA reads TGTGCCAGCGACTTTGGGGGACCGTCCTACGAGCAGTACTTC.

This clonotype was observed a handful of times. This chain connects TRBV7-9 to TRBJ1-3; D gene unclear. V lost 1 base, J lost 4 bases, and 17 bases lay in between. Germline assignment: CDR1 SEHNR and CDR2 FQNEAQ (reference sequence). The CDR3 runs to 17 residues. In DNA, the CDR3 is TGTGCCAGCAGCTTAGAGACATGGACGTTGGCAGGAAACACCATATATTTT. Its protein is CASSLETWTLAGNTIYF.

The genes are TRBV6-2 or TRBV6-3 and TRBJ2-3; 16 nucleotides line up with TRBD2. Trimming at V came to 5 bases and at J to 4 bases, leaving 6 bases not matched to a gene. Germline lookup yields CDR1 MNHEY and CDR2 SVGEGT. CDR3 length: 17 residues. CDR3 sequence (DNA): TGTGCCAGCAGTCAACCGGGACTAGCGGGAGGGGCAGATACGCAGTATTTT. Its translation is CASSQPGLAGGADTQYF.

J is TRBJ2-3 and V is TRBV6-5, with D perhaps TRBD2 (6 bases). CDR3 length: 15 residues. Germline lookup yields CDR1 MNHEY and CDR2 SVGAGI. V was pared by 2 bases and J by 1 base, with 10 bases between. The CDR3 region is CASSYEGGGTDTQYF. The CDR3 DNA reads TGTGCCAGCAGTTACGAGGGCGGGGGCACAGATACGCAGTATTTT.

This clonotype showed up just a few times. V and J are TRBV7-8 and TRBJ1-4, with TRBD1 matching 8 bases. Trimming took 3 bases from V and 4 from J; bases not matched to a gene: 1. The length of the CDR3 is 14 residues. CDR1 is SGHVS, CDR2 FQNEAQ, per germline. CDR3 DNA sequence: TGTGCCAGCAGCTTGACAGGGGTTAATGAAAAACTGTTTTTT. It specifies CASSLTGVNEKLFF.

The chain carries TRBV5-4 and TRBJ1-1; D not resolved. V shed 4 bases and J shed 5 bases, with 12 bases lying between them. This CDR3 has 13 residues. The germline CDR1 and CDR2 sequences are SGHNT and YYREEE (reference sequence). CDR3 DNA: TGTGCCAGCAGCGGAAGAGGGAGGACTGAAGCTTTCTTT. Its translation: CASSGRGRTEAFF.

The J gene is TRBJ1-2, the V gene TRBV20-1, with 7 bases lining up with TRBD1. The germline gives CDR1 DFQATT, CDR2 SNEGSKA (reference sequence). This CDR3 contains 13 residues. Losses at the gene ends were 2 bases for V and 8 bases for J; bases not matched to a gene: 8. CDR3 nucleotide sequence: TGCAGTGCTAGACCTAGGGGGCGCGGGGGCTACACCTTC. Protein product: CSARPRGRGGYTF.